This paragraph reports one T cell receptor (beta chain). In germline, CDR1 is SGDLS, CDR2 YYNGEE. Trimming stripped 3 bases from V and 1 base from J, with 14 bases between. The CDR3 runs 17 residues. The sample is drawn from a study of blood T cell repertoires in COVID-19. Sequencing used immunoSEQ multiplex PCR; TCRdb keeps in-frame clones, though not all of them. The table lists about 100,000 clones, roughly 87% of them singletons. This chain uses TRBV9 with TRBJ2-6; TRBD1 might be the D (7 bases). The source of this sequence is a man between 25 and 39 years old in a cohort sampled during active COVID-19. Sequencing used peripheral blood. CDR3 sequence: CASSGGTVISGANVLTF. The CDR3 region has the DNA TGTGCCAGCAGCGGCGGGACAGTGATTTCTGGGGCCAACGTCCTGACTTTC.